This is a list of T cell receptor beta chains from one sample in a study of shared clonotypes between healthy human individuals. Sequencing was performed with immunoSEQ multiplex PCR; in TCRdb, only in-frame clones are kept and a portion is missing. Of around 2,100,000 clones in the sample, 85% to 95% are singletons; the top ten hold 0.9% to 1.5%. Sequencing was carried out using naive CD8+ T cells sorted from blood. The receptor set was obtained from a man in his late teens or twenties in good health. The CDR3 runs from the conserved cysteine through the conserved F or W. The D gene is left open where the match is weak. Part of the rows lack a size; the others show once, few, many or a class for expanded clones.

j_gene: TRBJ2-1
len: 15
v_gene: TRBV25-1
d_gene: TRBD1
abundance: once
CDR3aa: CASSGGQSSYNEQFF
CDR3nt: TGTGCCAGCAGTGGGGGACAGAGCTCCTACAATGAGCAGTTCTTC

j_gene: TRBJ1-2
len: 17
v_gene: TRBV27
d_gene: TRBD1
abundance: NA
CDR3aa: CASSLTPTPGTGIGYTF
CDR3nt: TGTGCCAGCAGTTTAACCCCTACCCCGGGGACAGGAATTGGCTACACCTTC

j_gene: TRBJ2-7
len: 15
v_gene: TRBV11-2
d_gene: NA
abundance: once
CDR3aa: CASSLKGRSSYEQYF
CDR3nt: TGTGCCAGCAGCTTAAAGGGCAGGTCCTCCTACGAGCAGTACTTC

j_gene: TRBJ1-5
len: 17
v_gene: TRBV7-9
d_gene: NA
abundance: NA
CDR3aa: CASSHTGDGDSNQPQHF
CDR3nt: TGTGCCAGCAGCCACACCGGAGACGGAGATAGCAATCAGCCCCAGCATTTT

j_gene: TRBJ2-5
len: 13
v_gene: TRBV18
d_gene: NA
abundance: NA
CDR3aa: CASSPGGQETQYF
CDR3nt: TGTGCCAGCTCACCAGGGGGACAAGAGACCCAGTACTTC

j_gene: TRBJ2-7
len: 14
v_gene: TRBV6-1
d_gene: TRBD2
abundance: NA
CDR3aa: CASRDEGLSYEQYF
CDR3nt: TGTGCCAGCAGGGATGAGGGACTATCCTACGAGCAGTACTTC

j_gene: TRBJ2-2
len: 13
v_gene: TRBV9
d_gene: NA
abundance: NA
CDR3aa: CATSRGSSGELFF
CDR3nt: TGTGCCACTTCGAGGGGCAGCTCCGGGGAGCTGTTTTTT

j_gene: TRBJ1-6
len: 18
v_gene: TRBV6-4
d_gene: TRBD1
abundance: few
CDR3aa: CASSVPRTGAPLCSPLHF
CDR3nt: TGTGCCAGCAGTGTCCCACGGACAGGGGCGCCCCTATGTTCACCCCTCCACTTT

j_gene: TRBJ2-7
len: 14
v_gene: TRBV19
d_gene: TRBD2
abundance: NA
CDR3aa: CASSPVGGTYEQYF
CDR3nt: TGTGCCAGTAGTCCGGTGGGGGGGACCTACGAGCAGTACTTC

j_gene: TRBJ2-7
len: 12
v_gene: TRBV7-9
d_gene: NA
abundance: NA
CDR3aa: CASEGPTYEQYF
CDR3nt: TGTGCCAGCGAGGGACCGACCTACGAGCAGTACTTC

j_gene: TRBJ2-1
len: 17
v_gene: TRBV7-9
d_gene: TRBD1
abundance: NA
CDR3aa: CASSLVEYQGAYNEQFF
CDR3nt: TGTGCCAGCAGCTTAGTTGAGTACCAGGGGGCCTACAATGAGCAGTTCTTC

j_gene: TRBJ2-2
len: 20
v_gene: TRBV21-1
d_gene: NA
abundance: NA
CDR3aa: CASSKDVRAGDPRNTGELFF
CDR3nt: TGTGCCAGCAGCAAAGACGTTCGAGCGGGAGACCCCCGCAACACCGGGGAGCTGTTTTTT

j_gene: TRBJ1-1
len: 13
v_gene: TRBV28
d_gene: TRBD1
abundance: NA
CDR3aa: CASRVQGTAEAFF
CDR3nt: TGTGCCAGCAGGGTTCAGGGGACAGCTGAAGCTTTCTTT

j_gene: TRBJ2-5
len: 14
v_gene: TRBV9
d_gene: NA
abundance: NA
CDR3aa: CASSVERAGETQYF
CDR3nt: TGTGCCAGCAGCGTAGAAAGGGCAGGGGAGACCCAGTACTTC

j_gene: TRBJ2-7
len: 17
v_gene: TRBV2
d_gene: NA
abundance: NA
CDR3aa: CASSEEGTSHPSYEQYF
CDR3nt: TGTGCCAGCAGTGAGGAAGGGACTTCACATCCCTCCTACGAGCAGTACTTC

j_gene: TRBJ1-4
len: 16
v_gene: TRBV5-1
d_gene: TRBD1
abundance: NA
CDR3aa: CASSLGQGLTNEKLFF
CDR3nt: TGCGCCAGCAGCTTGGGACAGGGGTTGACTAATGAAAAACTGTTTTTT

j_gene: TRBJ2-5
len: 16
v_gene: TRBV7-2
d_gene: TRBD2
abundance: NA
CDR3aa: CASSLGGLGGEETQYF
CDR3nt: TGTGCCAGCAGCTTAGGGGGACTAGGAGGGGAAGAGACCCAGTACTTC

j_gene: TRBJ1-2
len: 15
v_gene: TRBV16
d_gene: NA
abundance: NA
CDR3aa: CASSQSTTTNYGYTF
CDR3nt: TGTGCCAGCAGCCAATCCACAACCACTAACTATGGCTACACCTTC

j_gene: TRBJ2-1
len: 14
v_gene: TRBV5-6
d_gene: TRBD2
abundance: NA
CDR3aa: CASSPGLANNEQFF
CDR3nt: TGTGCCAGCAGCCCGGGACTAGCTAACAATGAGCAGTTCTTC

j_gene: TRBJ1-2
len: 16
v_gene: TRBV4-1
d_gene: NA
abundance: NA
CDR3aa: CASSQDWGEGGQGYTF
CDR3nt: TGCGCCAGCAGCCAAGATTGGGGGGAAGGAGGGCAGGGCTACACCTTC

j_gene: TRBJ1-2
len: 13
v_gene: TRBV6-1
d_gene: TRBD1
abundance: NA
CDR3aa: CATEGTENYGYTF
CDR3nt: TGTGCCACCGAGGGGACAGAGAACTATGGCTACACCTTC

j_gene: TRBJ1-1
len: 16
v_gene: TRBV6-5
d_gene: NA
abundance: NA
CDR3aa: CASSYSKRQGMGEAFF
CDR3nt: TGTGCCAGCAGTTACTCGAAGCGCCAGGGGATGGGTGAAGCTTTCTTT

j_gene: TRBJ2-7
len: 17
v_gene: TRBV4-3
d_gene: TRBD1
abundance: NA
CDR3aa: CASSQDTVRGSSYEQYF
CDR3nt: TGCGCCAGCAGCCAAGATACGGTCAGGGGGAGCTCCTACGAGCAGTACTTC

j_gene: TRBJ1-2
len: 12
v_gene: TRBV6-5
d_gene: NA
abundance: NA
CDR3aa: CASSYAGNGYTF
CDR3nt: TGTGCCAGCAGTTACGCAGGGAATGGCTACACCTTC

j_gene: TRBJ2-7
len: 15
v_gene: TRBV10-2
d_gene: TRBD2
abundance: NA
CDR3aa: CASIGTSGMGGEQYF
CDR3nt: TGCGCCAGCATCGGGACTAGCGGGATGGGTGGCGAGCAGTACTTC

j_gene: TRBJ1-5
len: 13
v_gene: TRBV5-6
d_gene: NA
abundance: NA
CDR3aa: CASSLGVGQPQHF
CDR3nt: TGTGCCAGCAGCTTAGGAGTTGGACAGCCCCAGCATTTT

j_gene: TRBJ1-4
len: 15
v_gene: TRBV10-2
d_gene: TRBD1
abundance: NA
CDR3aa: CASRDYRGQNEKLFF
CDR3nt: TGCGCCAGCAGGGATTACAGGGGGCAAAATGAAAAACTGTTTTTT

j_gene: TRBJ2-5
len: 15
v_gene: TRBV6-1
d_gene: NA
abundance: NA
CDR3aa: CASSEREFSWETQYF
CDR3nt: TGTGCCAGCAGTGAACGAGAGTTCTCGTGGGAGACCCAGTACTTC